This TCR beta chain derives from a study of OX40 agonist ivuxolimab in advanced cancers. As for the study in general: Cohort: around 83% men, mean age 60, aged about 23 to 80. Overall study results and limits: In the 0.1 to 3.0 mg/kg range, CD4+ and CD8+ blood T cells had expanded clonally by week 6. The expanded peripheral T cells' antigen specificity was not determined.

About this clone: The antigen is undetermined.

Repertoires were generated with immunoSEQ multiplex PCR, while TCRdb's copy carries only in-frame clones and drops some. Among just over 30,000 clones listed, 70% to 90% were seen once. At cycle 4 day 1, cycle 7 day 1, and baseline, blood was sampled. CDR1 is SGDLS and CDR2 is YYNGEE in the germline V gene. The ends lost 7 bases at V and 3 bases at J; junction bases unmatched: 6. The CDR3 has 14 amino acids. The V and J genes are TRBV9 and TRBJ2-3, with 9 nucleotides matching TRBD1. The TCR originated in an adult with an advanced solid tumor such as melanoma, head and neck, liver or kidney cancer. Material: CD4+ or CD8+ T cells sorted from blood, obtained in a trial of the OX40 agonist ivuxolimab. The DNA of the CDR3 is TGTGCCAGCGGGACAGGGACGGGGACAGATACGCAGTATTTT. It yields the protein CASGTGTGTDTQYF. Using reference TRBV9 and TRBJ2-3 for the parts outside the CDR3, the full variable domain is DSGVTQTPKHLITATGQRVTLRCSPRSGDLSVYWYQQSLDQGLQFLIQYYNGEERAKGNILERFSAQQFPDLHSELNLSSLELGDSALYFCASGTGTGTDTQYFGPGTRLTVL.